This entry features one T cell receptor (beta chain) sequence. Antigen: not known. While the first cohort had 700 or so subjects, the donors belonged to the separate validation cohort of roughly 120 subjects. CDR3 length: 12 amino acids. V lost 2 bases and J 6 bases, leaving 7 bases between the germline ends. Germline V gives CDR1 SGHTA, CDR2 FQGNSA. This entry comes from a study of cytomegalovirus exposure and HLA in healthy donors. Turning to the study itself: In a later analysis, the 110 or so validation repertoires were reported to have used the same platform as the 600 to 800 first-cohort repertoires.

Study-level results: Confirmation was obtained in vitro that a few CMV-associated chains are specific for CMV antigens.

Sequenced by immunoSEQ multiplex PCR; TCRdb stores in-frame clones only, minus some. The sample gives around 150,000 clones, around four fifths of which show up once; 30% is in the top ten. V gene TRBV7-2 combines with J gene TRBJ1-1; D perhaps matches TRBD1 (5 bases). The sequence derives from a man aged 25 to 45 in good health and CMV-seropositive. Sequenced input: PBMCs. CDR3 nucleotides: TGTGCCAGCAGCTTAAGGACATCTGAAGCTTTCTTT. This encodes CASSLRTSEAFF.